This TCR beta chain was obtained from a study of cytomegalovirus exposure and HLA in healthy donors. Regarding the study as a whole: CMV serostatus was the only immune exposure information that was available. Most TCR beta V segments were productive about 90% or about 30% of the time in an earlier analysis. Per published accounts, TCR beta sequences correctly predicted the HLA-A and HLA-B alleles of most subjects.

This CDR3 spans 12 amino acids. Germline V gene sequence: CDR1 GTSNPN, CDR2 SVGIG (reference sequence). Trimming at V came to 2 bases and at J to 7 bases, leaving 4 bases not matched to a gene. A remark on this clone: Its antigen remains unknown.

The PCR ran on 60 Vbeta and 13 Jbeta primers. Data came from immunoSEQ multiplex PCR; TCRdb stores just in-frame clones and leaves some out. The sample holds 100,000 to 120,000 clones, roughly 79% seen once. The sequenced material came from PBMCs. This clonotype was obtained from a male donor in good health and CMV-seronegative. The V and J genes are TRBV30 and TRBJ1-1; 7 nucleotides agree with TRBD1. The DNA of the CDR3 is TGTGCCTGGAGTAACAGGGGAGGTGAAGCTTTCTTT. Translation gives CAWSNRGGEAFF.